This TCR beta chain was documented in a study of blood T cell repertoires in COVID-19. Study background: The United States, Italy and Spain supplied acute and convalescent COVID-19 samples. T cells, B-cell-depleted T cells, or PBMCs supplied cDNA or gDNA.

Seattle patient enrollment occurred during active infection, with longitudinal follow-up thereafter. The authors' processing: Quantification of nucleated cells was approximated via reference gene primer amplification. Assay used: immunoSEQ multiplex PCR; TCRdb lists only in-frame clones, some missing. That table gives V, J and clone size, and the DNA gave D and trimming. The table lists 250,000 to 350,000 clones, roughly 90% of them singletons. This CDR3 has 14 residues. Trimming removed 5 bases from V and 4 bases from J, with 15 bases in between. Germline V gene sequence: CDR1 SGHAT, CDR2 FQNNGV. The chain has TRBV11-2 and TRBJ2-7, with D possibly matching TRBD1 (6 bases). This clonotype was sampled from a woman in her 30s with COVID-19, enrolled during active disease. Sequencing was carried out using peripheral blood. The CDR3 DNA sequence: TGTGCCAGCAGCCCCGGACAGTTAACTTACGAGCAGTACTTC. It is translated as CASSPGQLTYEQYF.